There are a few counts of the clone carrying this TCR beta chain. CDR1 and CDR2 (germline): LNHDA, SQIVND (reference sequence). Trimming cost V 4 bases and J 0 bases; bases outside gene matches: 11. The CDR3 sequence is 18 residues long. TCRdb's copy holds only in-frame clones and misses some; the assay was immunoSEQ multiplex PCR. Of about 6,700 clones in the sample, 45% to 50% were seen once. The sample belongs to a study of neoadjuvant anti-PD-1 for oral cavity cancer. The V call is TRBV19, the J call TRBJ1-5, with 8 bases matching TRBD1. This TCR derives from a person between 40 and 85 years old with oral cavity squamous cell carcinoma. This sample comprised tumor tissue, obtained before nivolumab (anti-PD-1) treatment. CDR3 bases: TGTGCCAGTAGTAACGGACAGGGTGCAAGTCATAGCAATCAGCCCCAGCATTTT. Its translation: CASSNGQGASHSNQPQHF.